This record covers a single TCR beta chain. This sample stems from a study of blood T cell repertoires in COVID-19. The germline gives CDR1 MDHEN, CDR2 SYDVKM. This CDR3 has 12 residues. The trim removed 4 bases at V and 9 bases at J, leaving 5 bases unmatched. Here immunoSEQ multiplex PCR was the method, and the copy in TCRdb shows in-frame clones only, minus some. The sample holds about 170,000 clones; 82% are singletons and the top ten take approximately 10%. This sequence originates from a woman of 80 years or more with active or convalescent COVID-19. The sequenced sample consisted of peripheral blood. The genes are TRBV28 and TRBJ1-2; TRBD1 aligns across 7 bases. CDR3 sequence reads: CASSWDRRRYTF. CDR3 in DNA: TGTGCCAGCAGTTGGGACAGACGTCGCTACACCTTC.